What follows describes a single T cell receptor (beta chain). This specimen comes from a study of blood T cell repertoires in COVID-19. Study-level information: Material from acute and convalescent COVID-19 was sourced from the United States, Italy and Spain. In each case, the material was cDNA or gDNA derived from T cells, B-cell-depleted T cells, or PBMCs.

Sequenced by immunoSEQ multiplex PCR; TCRdb stores in-frame clones only, minus some. In the table there are about 220,000 clones, around 81% of which are singletons. Germline CDR1 is SGDLS and CDR2 is YYNGEE. There are 17 residues in the CDR3. V shed 0 bases, J shed 8 bases, and the junction held 11 bases outside the gene matches. This clonotype originated in a woman in her 70s with acute or convalescent COVID-19. V is TRBV9 and J is TRBJ2-4; 10 bases map to TRBD1. Material for sequencing was peripheral blood. CDR3 sequence (DNA): TGTGCCAGCAGCGTAGGCATGGGACAGGGGTTTGGGGACATTCAGTACTTC. It translates to CASSVGMGQGFGDIQYF.